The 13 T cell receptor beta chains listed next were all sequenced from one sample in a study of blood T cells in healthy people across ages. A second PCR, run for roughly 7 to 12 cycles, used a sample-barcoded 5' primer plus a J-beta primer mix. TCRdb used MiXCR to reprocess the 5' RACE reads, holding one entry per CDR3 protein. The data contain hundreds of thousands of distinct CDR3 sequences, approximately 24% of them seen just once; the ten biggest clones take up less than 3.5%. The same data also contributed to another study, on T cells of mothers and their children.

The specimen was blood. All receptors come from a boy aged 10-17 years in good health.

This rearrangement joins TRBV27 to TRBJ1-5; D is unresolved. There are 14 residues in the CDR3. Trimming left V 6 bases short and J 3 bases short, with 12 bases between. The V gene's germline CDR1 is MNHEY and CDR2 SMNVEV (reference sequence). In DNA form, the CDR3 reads TGTGCCAGCAGAACACAACGGATCAATCAGCCCCAGCATTTT. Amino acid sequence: CASRTQRINQPQHF.

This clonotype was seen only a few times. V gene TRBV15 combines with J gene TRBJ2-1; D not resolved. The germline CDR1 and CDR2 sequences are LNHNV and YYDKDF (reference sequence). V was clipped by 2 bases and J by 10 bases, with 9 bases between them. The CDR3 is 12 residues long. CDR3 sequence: CATSRRDGEQFF. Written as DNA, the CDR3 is TGTGCCACCAGCAGACGCGACGGCGAGCAGTTCTTC.

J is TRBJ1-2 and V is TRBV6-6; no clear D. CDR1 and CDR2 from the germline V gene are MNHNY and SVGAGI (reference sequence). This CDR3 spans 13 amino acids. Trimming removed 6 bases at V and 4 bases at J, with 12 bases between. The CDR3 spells CASSSQRTYGYTF. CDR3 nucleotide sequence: TGTGCCAGCAGCTCCCAGCGGACCTATGGCTACACCTTC.

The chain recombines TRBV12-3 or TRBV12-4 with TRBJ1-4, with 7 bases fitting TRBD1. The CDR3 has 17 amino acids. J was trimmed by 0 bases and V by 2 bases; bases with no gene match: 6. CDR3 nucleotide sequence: TGTGCCAGCAGTTTATATACAGGGGATACAACTAATGAAAAACTGTTTTTT. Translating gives CASSLYTGDTTNEKLFF.

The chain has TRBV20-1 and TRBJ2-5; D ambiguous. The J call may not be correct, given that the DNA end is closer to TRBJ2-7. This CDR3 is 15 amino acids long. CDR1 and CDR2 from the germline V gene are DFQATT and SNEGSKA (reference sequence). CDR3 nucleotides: TGCAGTGCTAGGTCCGATGCTCCCCAGTCCTACGAGCAGTACTTC. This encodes CSARSDAPQSYEQYF.

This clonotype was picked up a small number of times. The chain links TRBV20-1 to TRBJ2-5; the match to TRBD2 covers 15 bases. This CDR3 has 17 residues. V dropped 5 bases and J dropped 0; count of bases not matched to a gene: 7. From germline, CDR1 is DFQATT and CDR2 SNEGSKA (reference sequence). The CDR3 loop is CSAEAGTSGGYQETQYF. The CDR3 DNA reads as TGCAGTGCTGAAGCCGGGACTAGCGGGGGGTACCAAGAGACCCAGTACTTC.

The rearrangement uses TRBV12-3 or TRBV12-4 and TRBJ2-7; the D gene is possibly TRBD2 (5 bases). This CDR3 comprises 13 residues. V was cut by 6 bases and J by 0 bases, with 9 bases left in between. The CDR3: CASSEEVSYEQYF. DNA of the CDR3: TGTGCCAGCAGCGAGGAGGTCTCCTACGAGCAGTACTTC.

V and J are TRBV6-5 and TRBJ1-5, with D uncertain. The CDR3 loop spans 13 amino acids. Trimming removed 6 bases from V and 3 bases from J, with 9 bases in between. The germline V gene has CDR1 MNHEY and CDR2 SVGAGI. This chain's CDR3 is CASRGGPNQPQHF. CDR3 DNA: TGTGCCAGCAGAGGCGGCCCCAATCAGCCCCAGCATTTT.

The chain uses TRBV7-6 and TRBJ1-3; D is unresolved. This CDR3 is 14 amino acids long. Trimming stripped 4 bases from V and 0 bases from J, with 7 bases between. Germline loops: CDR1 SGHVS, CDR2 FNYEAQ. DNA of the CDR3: TGTGCCAGCAGCTCACAGCGCTCTGGAAACACCATATATTTT. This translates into CASSSQRSGNTIYF.

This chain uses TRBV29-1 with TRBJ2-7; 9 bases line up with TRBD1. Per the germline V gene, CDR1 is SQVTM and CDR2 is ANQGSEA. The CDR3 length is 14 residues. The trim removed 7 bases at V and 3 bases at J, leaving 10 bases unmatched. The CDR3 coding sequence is TGCAGCGCCAGAGGGACAGGGTCTCTCTACGAGCAGTACTTC. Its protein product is CSARGTGSLYEQYF.

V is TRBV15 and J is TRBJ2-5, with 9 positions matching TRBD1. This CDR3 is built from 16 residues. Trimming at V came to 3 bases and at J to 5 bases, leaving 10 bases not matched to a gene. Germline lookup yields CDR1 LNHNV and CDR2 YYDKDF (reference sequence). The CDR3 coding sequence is TGTGCCACCAGCAGGACGGGGACAGGGTTAGAGGAGACCCAGTACTTC. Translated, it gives CATSRTGTGLEETQYF.

The CDR3 reads CASKSGSRGDTQYF. The CDR3, as DNA: TGTGCCAGCAAATCAGGGTCGAGAGGAGATACGCAGTATTTT. This chain links TRBV12-3 or TRBV12-4 with TRBJ2-3; possible D gene TRBD1, 5 bases. The V gene lost 7 bases and the J gene lost 5 bases, with 16 bases spanning the gap. The CDR3 sequence is 14 residues long.

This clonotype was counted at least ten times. CDR3 residues: CASSEGQETYEQYF. The CDR3 region has the DNA TGTGCCAGCAGCGAGGGCCAGGAGACCTACGAGCAGTACTTC. V and J are TRBV9 and TRBJ2-7; D is unclear. V lost 3 bases and J lost 2, with 12 bases in between. CDR3 length: 14 residues. Germline V gene data show CDR1 as SGDLS and CDR2 as YYNGEE. Full variable domain (missing parts from reference TRBV9 and TRBJ2-7): DSGVTQTPKHLITATGQRVTLRCSPRSGDLSVYWYQQSLDQGLQFLIQYYNGEERAKGNILERFSAQQFPDLHSELNLSSLELGDSALYFCASSEGQETYEQYFGPGTRLTVT.